These T cell receptor beta chains were read from a single sample in a study of shared clonotypes between healthy human individuals. TCRdb's copy holds only in-frame clones and misses some; the assay was immunoSEQ multiplex PCR. This sample has 2 million to 3 million clones; 80% to 95% occur once, and the top ten carry 0.36%. Source material: naive CD4+ T cells from PBMCs. These receptors were taken from a man in his late teens or twenties in good health. Some clones in this sample may be carry-over from other donors' samples. The CDR3 runs from the conserved cysteine through the conserved F or W.

CDR3 length	J gene	V gene	CDR3 protein
15	TRBJ1-4	TRBV4-2	CASSRRLDRDEKLFF
14	TRBJ2-7	TRBV5-1	CASSSGQGASEQYF
15	TRBJ1-1	TRBV5-8	CASSPVPGQGREAFF
14	TRBJ2-7	TRBV9	CASSVSTDSYEQYF
13	TRBJ2-2	TRBV4-3	CASSLENTGELFF
13	TRBJ1-1	TRBV5-4	CASSPGTAYGAFF
15	TRBJ2-3	TRBV9	CASSARDGTTDTQYF
14	TRBJ2-5	TRBV2	CASSDPSGGETQYF
15	TRBJ2-1	TRBV28	CASSLAGAPYNEQFF
15	TRBJ2-7	TRBV5-4	CASSPGGTGIYEQYF
15	TRBJ2-7	TRBV6-5	CASTSPTGGSYEQYF
13	TRBJ1-1	TRBV12-5	CASGSQDATEAFF
15	TRBJ2-1	TRBV19	CASSRDPSSYNEQFF
15	TRBJ2-5	TRBV10-3	CAISGDLAGKETQYF
14	TRBJ2-1	TRBV11-3	CASSHLGSYNEQFF
13	TRBJ2-7	TRBV6-5	CASSYPPPSGQYF
14	TRBJ2-5	TRBV6-6	CASSHLGGGETQYF
14	TRBJ2-5	TRBV28	CASSLQVGQETQYF
15	TRBJ2-1	TRBV7-3	CASSPLAGSYNEQFF
16	TRBJ1-5	TRBV19	CASSIGTGLGNQPQHF
19	TRBJ1-2	TRBV5-8	CASSLGQAGLRGRNYGYTF
20	TRBJ2-1	TRBV5-1	CASSQTRYMGQSHLGHEQFF
13	TRBJ1-2	TRBV14	CASSQGQVYGYTF
16	TRBJ1-3	TRBV5-1	CASSKVPGNPGNTIYF
14	TRBJ2-7	TRBV27	CASSRGQGTYEQYF